This TCR beta chain was profiled in a study of blood T cell repertoires in COVID-19. Study summary: T cells, B-cell-depleted T cells, or PBMCs provided the cDNA or gDNA that served as material.

The length of the CDR3 is 17 residues. Germline trimming cut 5 bases from V and 5 bases from J; bases unmatched to any gene: 17. In germline, CDR1 is SGHRS, CDR2 YFSETQ. Assay used: immunoSEQ multiplex PCR; TCRdb lists only in-frame clones, some missing. The table includes 30,000 to 45,000 clones, around 81% detected once. The sequencing sample was made of peripheral blood. This clonotype originated in a human donor in a cohort sampled during active COVID-19. The chain joins TRBV5-1 to TRBJ1-2; 8 bases fit TRBD1. Here the CDR3 reads CASSVGGFSGGAYGYTF. CDR3 DNA sequence: TGCGCCAGCAGTGTCGGGGGTTTTTCAGGGGGCGCTTATGGCTACACCTTC.